This T cell receptor (beta chain) was sequenced in a study of cytomegalovirus exposure and HLA in healthy donors. Trimming took 4 bases from V and 6 from J; bases not matched to a gene: 10. The CDR3 has 16 amino acids. Germline V gene sequence: CDR1 SGHDT, CDR2 YYEEEE. This clone has just a few counts. The PCR employed 60 Vbeta primers together with 13 Jbeta primers. The repertoire was sequenced with immunoSEQ multiplex PCR; TCRdb's copy has only in-frame clones and lacks some. The sample contains about 200,000 clones, 9.5% to 15% of which appear only once. V is TRBV5-6 and J is TRBJ2-1; 10 nucleotides align to TRBD1. Specimen: PBMCs. The clonotype comes from a man in his fifties or sixties in good health and CMV-seropositive. The chain's CDR3 is CASSRKTGGERNEQFF. CDR3 nucleotides: TGTGCCAGCAGCCGGAAGACAGGGGGCGAGCGCAATGAGCAGTTCTTC.